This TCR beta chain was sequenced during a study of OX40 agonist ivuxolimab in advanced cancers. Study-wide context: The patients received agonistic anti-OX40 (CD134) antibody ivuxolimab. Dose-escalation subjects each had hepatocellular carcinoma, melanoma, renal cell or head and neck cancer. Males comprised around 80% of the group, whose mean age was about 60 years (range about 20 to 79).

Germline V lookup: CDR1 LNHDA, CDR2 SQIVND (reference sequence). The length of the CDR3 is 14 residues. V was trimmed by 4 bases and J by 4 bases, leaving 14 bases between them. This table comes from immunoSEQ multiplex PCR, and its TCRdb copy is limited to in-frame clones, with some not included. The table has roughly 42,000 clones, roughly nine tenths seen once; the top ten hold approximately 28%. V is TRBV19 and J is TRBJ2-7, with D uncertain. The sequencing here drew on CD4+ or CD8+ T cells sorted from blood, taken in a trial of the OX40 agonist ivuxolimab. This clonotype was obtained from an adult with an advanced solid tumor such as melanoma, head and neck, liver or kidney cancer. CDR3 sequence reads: CASSTTLLLYEQYF. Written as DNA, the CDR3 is TGTGCCAGTAGTACCACCTTGTTGCTATACGAGCAGTACTTC.